This entry concerns a single TCR beta chain. This sample was taken from a study of T cells in Graves' hyperthyroidism and ophthalmopathy. Regions amplified from RNA transcripts were the TCR beta CDR3 regions. In the first-round RT-PCR of the TCR CDR3, the HTBI primer set was used. One entry per CDR3 protein, called by TCRdb with MiXCR from the multiplex PCR reads. The profile shows a few hundred thousand distinct CDR3 sequences, approximately 14% of them singletons. Trimming took 4 bases from V and 3 from J, leaving 6 bases between them. This CDR3 has 11 amino acids. CDR1 and CDR2 from the germline V gene are SQVTM and ANQGSEA.

The source is a young woman with Graves' hyperthyroidism. The specimen was blood. The V and J genes are TRBV29-1 and TRBJ2-5; TRBD2 is a possible D gene (6 bases). CDR3 sequence: CSVAGEETQYF. The CDR3 coding sequence is TGCAGCGTTGCGGGGGAAGAGACCCAGTACTTC.